What follows are 2 T cell receptor beta chains derived from one specimen sequenced in a study of graft-versus-host responses after intestinal transplantation. Processing of graft tissue released intraepithelial and lamina propria lymphocytes. TCRdb's table, derived via immunoSEQ multiplex PCR, lists solely in-frame clones and lacks some. The repertoire holds about 60,000 clones, with roughly nine tenths as singletons. The input for sequencing was ileum tissue, taken around 350 days after transplant. Every receptor here comes from a human patient who received an intestinal transplant, so some T cells may come from the graft donor.

The rearrangement joins TRBV19 to TRBJ1-5; no clear D. CDR1 and CDR2 (germline): LNHDA, SQIVND (reference sequence). This CDR3 has 18 amino acids. The V end was cut by 4 bases, the J end by 7 bases, with 26 bases between. CDR3 residues: CASSNPGAGLERVQPQHF. The CDR3 DNA follows: TGTGCCAGTAGTAATCCTGGCGCTGGGTTAGAAAGGGTGCAGCCCCAGCATTTT.

This rearrangement joins TRBV12-5 to TRBJ1-2; TRBD1 aligns across 9 bases. The germline V gene encodes CDR1 LGHNT and CDR2 FRNRAP. V was clipped by 6 bases and J by 6 bases; unmatched bases: 5. CDR3 length: 13 residues. Here the CDR3 reads CASGTGGMDGYTF. CDR3 in DNA: TGTGCTAGTGGAACAGGGGGCATGGATGGCTACACCTTC. The full variable domain, rest sourced from reference TRBV12-5 and TRBJ1-2, is DARVTQTPRHKVTEMGQEVTMRCQPILGHNTVFWYRQTMMQGLELLAYFRNRAPLDDSGMPKDRFSAEMPDATLATLKIQPSEPRDSAVYFCASGTGGMDGYTFGSGTRLTVV.